The 27 T cell receptor beta chains presented below share a single source sample, sequenced in a study of blood T cells in healthy people across ages. The use of a sample-barcoded 5' primer and a J-beta primer mix characterized a second PCR of roughly 6 to 11 cycles. TCRdb fed the 5' RACE reads into MiXCR, producing one record per CDR3 protein. The top ten clones hold roughly 6.3% of a sample with 1,500,000 or so distinct CDR3 sequences, 45% to 70% of them seen once. The sample taken for sequencing was blood. The receptors stem from a man between 18 and 35 years old in good health.

The chain uses TRBV12-5 and TRBJ2-3; D unresolved. CDR1 and CDR2 (germline): LGHNT, FRNRAP. This CDR3 region has 18 residues. V lost 5 bases to trimming and J lost 3 bases, with 24 bases between them. CDR3 protein: CASGPTLAIAKDTDTQYF. The CDR3 DNA is TGTGCTAGTGGTCCGACATTAGCTATAGCCAAGGATACAGATACGCAGTATTTT.

The chain uses TRBV9 and TRBJ2-3, with D possibly called TRBD1 or TRBD2 (5 bases each). There are 16 residues in the CDR3. V was trimmed by 6 bases and J by 1 base, leaving 18 bases between them. The germline V gene has CDR1 SGDLS and CDR2 YYNGEE. The DNA of the CDR3 is TGTGCCAGCACCGAAGGTTCCGAGGGGCGCACAGATACGCAGTATTTT. It yields the protein CASTEGSEGRTDTQYF.

The chain is built from TRBV2 and TRBJ2-1, with 7 bases matching TRBD2. Germline V gene sequence: CDR1 SNHLY, CDR2 FYNNEI. After removal of 6 bases from V and 4 bases from J, the junction contained 9 bases not matched to a gene. The CDR3 spans 15 residues. Written as DNA, the CDR3 is TGTGCCAGCAGCGCCCACAGCGGGGAGTACAATGAGCAGTTCTTC. Protein: CASSAHSGEYNEQFF.

This chain joins TRBV24-1 and TRBJ2-5; TRBD1 agrees at 10 bases. The trim removed 4 bases at V and 5 bases at J, leaving 3 bases unmatched. The germline V gene has CDR1 KGHDR and CDR2 SFDVKD. The CDR3 has 14 amino acids. CDR3 DNA sequence: TGTGCCACCAGTGACTGGGGACAGGGGGAGACCCAGTACTTC. Its translation: CATSDWGQGETQYF.

This clonotype was counted a few times. The chain combines TRBV29-1 with TRBJ2-1; TRBD2 matches at 11 bases. The CDR3 runs 14 residues. From germline, CDR1 is SQVTM and CDR2 ANQGSEA. Losses at the gene ends were 6 bases for V and 4 bases for J; bases not matched to a gene: 5. CDR3 region: CSVLTSGVYNEQFF. The CDR3 DNA sequence: TGCAGCGTCCTGACTAGCGGGGTTTACAATGAGCAGTTCTTC.

The rearrangement uses TRBV6-2 or TRBV6-3 and TRBJ2-2, with no clear D. The CDR3 contains 13 residues. The V and J ends lost 3 bases and 7 bases respectively, with 9 bases between them. Per germline, CDR1 MNHEY and CDR2 SVGEGT. The CDR3 is CASSYSNGGELFF. CDR3 sequence (DNA): TGTGCCAGCAGTTATTCGAATGGCGGGGAGCTGTTTTTT.

There are a few counts of this clonotype. V gene TRBV11-2 combines with J gene TRBJ2-5, with D maybe TRBD2 (5 bases). V was clipped by 6 bases and J by 4 bases, with 12 bases between them. This CDR3 is built from 13 residues. Per the germline V gene, CDR1 is SGHAT and CDR2 is FQNNGV. The CDR3 DNA reads TGTGCCAGCAGGCGATCTAGCACAGAGACCCAGTACTTC. This translates into CASRRSSTETQYF. Filled out from reference TRBV11-2 and TRBJ2-5, the complete variable domain reads EAGVAQSPRYKIIEKRQSVAFWCNPISGHATLYWYQQILGQGPKLLIQFQNNGVVDDSQLPKDRFSAERLKGVDSTLKIQPAKLEDSAVYLCASRRSSTETQYFGPGTRLLVL.

The chain links TRBV4-2 to TRBJ1-2; D might be TRBD1 (6 bases). V lost 0 bases and J 0 bases, leaving 14 bases between the germline ends. The CDR3 is 17 amino acids. Germline V gene lookup returns CDR1 LGHNA and CDR2 YNFKEQ. Here the CDR3 reads CASSQEVGAIANYGYTF. In DNA form, the CDR3 reads TGTGCCAGCAGCCAAGAGGTGGGGGCGATAGCTAACTATGGCTACACCTTC.

The V gene is TRBV3-1, the J gene TRBJ1-4; tentatively, D is TRBD1 (6 bases). Germline V CDR1 and CDR2: LGHDT, YNNKEL (reference sequence). V was pared by 7 bases and J by 6 bases, with 15 bases between. This CDR3 comprises 14 residues. The CDR3 sequence: CASTVQRGDEKLFF. CDR3 nucleotide sequence: TGTGCCAGCACCGTACAGAGGGGGGATGAAAAACTGTTTTTT.

This clonotype was counted between two and nine times. The chain uses TRBV5-1 and TRBJ2-5, with D perhaps given as TRBD1 or TRBD2 (5 bases each). CDR3 length equals 15 residues. V lost 1 base and J lost 2, with 12 bases in between. In germline, CDR1 is SGHRS, CDR2 YFSETQ. The CDR3 sequence: CASSLFGGSQETQYF. The CDR3 DNA sequence: TGCGCCAGCAGCTTGTTTGGGGGATCGCAAGAGACCCAGTACTTC.

The chain uses TRBV14 and TRBJ1-5; D is unresolved. The CDR3 loop spans 18 amino acids. CDR1 and CDR2 (germline): SGHDN, FVKESK. The V gene lost 2 bases and the J gene lost 4 bases, with 21 bases spanning the gap. The CDR3 DNA reads as TGTGCCAGCAGCCAATCCCCACGAGACGGTAGAGGAAATCAGCCCCAGCATTTT. Translated: CASSQSPRDGRGNQPQHF.

This chain links TRBV3-1 with TRBJ2-1, with 8 nucleotides matching TRBD2. CDR1 and CDR2 (germline): LGHDT, YNNKEL (reference sequence). J was trimmed by 7 bases and V by 0 bases; bases with no gene match: 8. This CDR3 contains 16 residues. The CDR3, as DNA: TGTGCCAGCAGCCAAGAGAGAGCGGGAGCCCTGAATGAGCAGTTCTTC. It translates to CASSQERAGALNEQFF.

The chain combines TRBV6-5 with TRBJ1-2, with D perhaps TRBD1 (5 bases). The CDR3 sequence is 16 residues long. From germline, CDR1 is MNHEY and CDR2 SVGAGI. Trimming removed 0 bases at V and 6 bases at J, with 17 bases between. As DNA, the CDR3 is TGTGCCAGCAGTTACTCCGGCGGTGAGGGGTACGATGGCTACACCTTC. It yields the protein CASSYSGGEGYDGYTF.

The gene calls are TRBV4-2 and TRBJ1-2; a possible D gene is TRBD1 (6 bases). Trimming stripped 7 bases from V and 3 bases from J, with 15 bases between. The CDR3 loop spans 14 amino acids. Per the germline V gene, CDR1 is LGHNA and CDR2 is YNFKEQ. The CDR3: CASTPTGSYYGYTF. The CDR3 region has the DNA TGTGCCAGCACCCCGACAGGTTCCTACTATGGCTACACCTTC.

V usage is TRBV5-1 and J usage is TRBJ2-7; no clear D gene. From germline, CDR1 is SGHRS and CDR2 YFSETQ. The CDR3 runs 14 residues. Trimming shortened V by 3 bases and J by 0 bases, and 10 bases separated the two germline ends. CDR3 coding DNA: TGCGCCAGCAGCTCCCCTCCACCCTCCTACGAGCAGTACTTC. Its protein product is CASSSPPPSYEQYF.

The chain employs TRBV2 and TRBJ2-6; 7 bases agree with TRBD2. This CDR3 spans 20 amino acids. The germline V gene encodes CDR1 SNHLY and CDR2 FYNNEI. Germline trimming cut 3 bases from V and 2 bases from J; bases unmatched to any gene: 16. In nucleotides, the CDR3 is TGTGCCAGCAGTGAGGTGGGGAGGGGAGGCTCCACAACTGGGGCCAACGTCCTGACTTTC. Translated, it gives CASSEVGRGGSTTGANVLTF.

V usage is TRBV4-2 and J usage is TRBJ1-5; possible D gene TRBD1, 6 bases. Looked up from germline, CDR1 is LGHNA and CDR2 is YNFKEQ. Deletions cut 5 bases from V and 3 bases from J, with 20 bases between. The CDR3 loop spans 17 amino acids. In DNA form, the CDR3 reads TGTGCCAGCAGCGAACGATTCAGGGGCAACCTCAATCAGCCCCAGCATTTT. The encoded protein is CASSERFRGNLNQPQHF.

The table lists this clonotype with a few counts. The CDR3 DNA follows: TGTGCCAGCAGTTTTTCCAGCGGGGGATACATAAGCGGCGAGCAGTACTTC. As protein: CASSFSSGGYISGEQYF. The rearrangement links TRBV27 to TRBJ2-5; 8 bases fit TRBD2. The J call is doubtful: the DNA matches TRBJ2-7 better. The CDR3 spans 17 residues. CDR1 is MNHEY and CDR2 is SMNVEV in the germline V gene (reference sequence).

The rearrangement links TRBV20-1 to TRBJ2-3; D not certain. Germline V gene data show CDR1 as DFQATT and CDR2 as SNEGSKA (reference sequence). The CDR3 sequence is 15 residues long. V lost 4 bases and J 1 base, leaving 15 bases between the germline ends. The CDR3 DNA follows: TGCAGTGCTAACAGACCCAAACTGGGCACAGATACGCAGTATTTT. It specifies CSANRPKLGTDTQYF.

This chain links TRBV6-2 or TRBV6-3 with TRBJ2-7; D unresolved. This CDR3 has 14 amino acids. Trimming shortened V by 5 bases and J by 1 base, and 12 bases separated the two germline ends. In germline, CDR1 is MNHEY, CDR2 SVGEGT. CDR3 nucleotides: TGTGCCAGCAGTAGGCAGGAGCTTTCCTACGAGCAGTACTTC. Translating it yields CASSRQELSYEQYF.

This chain joins TRBV29-1 and TRBJ2-5; D is undetermined. The CDR3 has 12 amino acids. Trimming removed 3 bases at V and 5 bases at J, with 10 bases between. Germline V gene sequence: CDR1 SQVTM, CDR2 ANQGSEA. The CDR3 nucleotides read TGCAGCGTTGACCTGGGGTTGGAGACCCAGTACTTC. Amino acid sequence: CSVDLGLETQYF.

This clonotype was observed a handful of times. This chain uses TRBV9 with TRBJ2-1, with 10 bases that match TRBD2. CDR3 length equals 17 residues. Trimming at V came to 1 base and at J to 7 bases, leaving 11 bases not matched to a gene. Germline CDR1 SGDLS, CDR2 YYNGEE. CDR3 loop: CASSVNLGTSERNEQFF. CDR3 nucleotide sequence: TGTGCCAGCAGCGTAAACCTCGGGACTAGCGAGAGGAATGAGCAGTTCTTC.

This clonotype was found a few times. The chain links TRBV6-5 to TRBJ2-5; D ambiguous. The V gene lost 6 bases and the J gene lost 5 bases, with 13 bases spanning the gap. The CDR3 has 13 residues. Germline-derived CDR1 and CDR2 are MNHEY and SVGAGI. This CDR3 is CASRSEGLETQYF. CDR3 coding DNA: TGTGCCAGCAGATCGGAAGGCTTGGAGACCCAGTACTTC.

V usage is TRBV10-3 and J usage is TRBJ2-2; 11 bases line up with TRBD2. Looked up from germline, CDR1 is ENHRY and CDR2 is SYGVKD. V trimming: 4 bases; J trimming: 6 bases; junction bases outside the gene matches: 4. The CDR3 is 15 amino acids. In DNA form, the CDR3 reads TGTGCCATCAGTGTTCAGGGACTAGCGGCCGGGGAGCTGTTTTTT. It translates to CAISVQGLAAGELFF.

The rearrangement links TRBV6-6 to TRBJ2-1, with D tentatively TRBD1 or TRBD2 (5 bases each). V lost 9 bases and J 0 bases, leaving 18 bases between the germline ends. Per germline, CDR1 MNHNY and CDR2 SVGAGI (reference sequence). The CDR3 covers 16 residues. The CDR3 protein is CASWGRGASSYNEQFF. For the CDR3, the DNA is TGTGCCAGTTGGGGACGGGGAGCAAGCTCCTACAATGAGCAGTTCTTC.

This clonotype was observed a few times. Written as DNA, the CDR3 is TGTGCCAGCAGTGCGCGGCCACTAGCGGGGGGACCACATACGCAGTATTTT. Residues: CASSARPLAGGPHTQYF. This chain connects TRBV6-2 or TRBV6-3 to TRBJ2-3; 12 bases line up with TRBD2. The CDR3 is 17 residues long. Germline assignment: CDR1 MNHEY and CDR2 SVGEGT. Trimming cost V 5 bases and J 7 bases; bases outside gene matches: 13.

V gene TRBV6-6 combines with J gene TRBJ2-3; D unclear. CDR3 length: 14 amino acids. V lost 7 bases and J 1 base, leaving 12 bases between the germline ends. Germline lookup yields CDR1 MNHNY and CDR2 SVGAGI (reference sequence). The CDR3 DNA sequence: TGTGCCAGCATTCAGGAACTCGGCACAGATACGCAGTATTTT. Translating gives CASIQELGTDTQYF.